The 17 T cell receptor beta chains in this list originate from one sample, sequenced in a study of beta chain features in type 1 diabetes. Expressed TCRB transcripts got sequenced, as all isolated RNA was reverse transcribed. This table comes from immunoSEQ multiplex PCR, and its TCRdb copy is limited to in-frame clones, with some not included. The sample shows around 300,000 clones, 14% of them seen only once. The sample was central memory CD4+ T cells from blood. The receptor set was obtained from a man aged 30 to 45 in good health.

This clone was counted between two and nine times. The V gene is TRBV19, the J gene TRBJ2-2, with 8 bases fitting TRBD1. The CDR3 totals 16 residues. The V segment lost 5 bases and the J segment 6 bases; nucleotides outside the gene matches: 11. The V gene's germline CDR1 is LNHDA and CDR2 SQIVND (reference sequence). This CDR3 is CASSSGTGRLSGELFF. CDR3 nucleotides: TGTGCCAGTAGTTCCGGGACAGGACGCTTGTCCGGGGAGCTGTTTTTT.

This clone has a count of ten or more. This CDR3 is CASSQGGPGTGQYF. Here the CDR3 DNA reads TGCGCCAGCAGCCAAGGGGGCCCGGGAACCGGGCAGTACTTC. V gene TRBV4-3 combines with J gene TRBJ2-7; D might be TRBD1 or TRBD2, each matching 5 bases. The CDR3 length is 14 residues. V dropped 1 base and J dropped 9 bases, with 16 bases sitting between them. From germline, CDR1 is LGHNA and CDR2 YSLEER.

This chain joins TRBV5-1 and TRBJ2-3, with 9 positions matching TRBD2. In germline, CDR1 is SGHRS, CDR2 YFSETQ. V lost 6 bases, J lost 6 bases, and 11 bases stayed unmatched. The CDR3 consists of 15 residues. The CDR3 bases are TGCGCCAGCAAAGGGGGTAGCGGGGGAGCGGATACGCAGTATTTT. This gives the protein CASKGGSGGADTQYF.

There are a few counts of this clone. The chain recombines TRBV27 with TRBJ1-2; 8 bases line up with TRBD1. Trimming took 5 bases from V and 8 from J; bases not matched to a gene: 13. CDR3 length: 15 residues. The germline V gene has CDR1 MNHEY and CDR2 SMNVEV (reference sequence). The CDR3, as DNA: TGTGCCAGCAGTCGAGGGCGACAGGGGTCCGGCGGCTACACCTTC. It codes for CASSRGRQGSGGYTF.

In this sample, this clone turned up a few times. The V call is TRBV2, the J call TRBJ1-2; no firm D call. The V gene's germline CDR1 is SNHLY and CDR2 FYNNEI. This CDR3 comprises 14 residues. Trimming took 6 bases from V and 2 from J, leaving 13 bases between them. The CDR3 spells CASREGRANYGYTF. CDR3 nucleotide sequence: TGTGCCAGCAGGGAGGGTCGGGCAAACTATGGCTACACCTTC. Complete variable domain (other parts from reference TRBV2 and TRBJ1-2): EPEVTQTPSHQVTQMGQEVILRCVPISNHLYFYWYRQILGQKVEFLVSFYNNEISEKSEIFDDQFSVERPDGSNFTLKIRSTKLEDSAMYFCASREGRANYGYTFGSGTRLTVV.

This chain connects TRBV19 to TRBJ2-3; perhaps D is TRBD1 or TRBD2 (7 bases each). Germline CDR1 reads LNHDA; CDR2 reads SQIVND (reference sequence). The length of the CDR3 is 16 residues. The ends were cut back, 5 bases at V and 5 bases at J, with 20 bases in the middle. The CDR3 loop is CASSLAPTGRGDTQYF. For the CDR3, the DNA is TGTGCCAGTAGTCTAGCCCCGACAGGGAGGGGAGATACGCAGTATTTT. The entire variable domain, with the rest obtained from reference TRBV19 and TRBJ2-3, is as follows: DGGITQSPKYLFRKEGQNVTLSCEQNLNHDAMYWYRQDPGQGLRLIYYSQIVNDFQKGDIAEGYSVSREKKESFPLTVTSAQKNPTAFYLCASSLAPTGRGDTQYFGPGTRLTVL.

The chain combines TRBV6-5 with TRBJ2-6; D call uncertain. This CDR3 has 15 residues. The V and J ends lost 11 bases and 0 bases respectively, with 14 bases between them. Looked up from germline, CDR1 is MNHEY and CDR2 is SVGAGI. CDR3: CAAASGLSGANVLTF. DNA for the CDR3: TGTGCCGCCGCGTCAGGCCTCTCTGGGGCCAACGTCCTGACTTTC.

This clone showed up many times. The chain has TRBV19 and TRBJ1-1; 7 bases match TRBD1. From germline, CDR1 is LNHDA and CDR2 SQIVND (reference sequence). The CDR3 has 17 amino acids. The ends lost 8 bases at V and 4 bases at J; junction bases unmatched: 19. The CDR3 loop reads CASLSTGFLRRSTEAFF. The CDR3 DNA reads as TGTGCCAGTTTATCGACAGGGTTCCTTCGAAGGAGCACTGAAGCTTTCTTT.

This clone was counted between two and nine times. This sequence joins TRBV7-2 and TRBJ2-3, with TRBD2 identical over 7 bases. CDR3 length equals 14 residues. Germline lookup yields CDR1 SGHTA and CDR2 FQGNSA. Trimming cost V 1 base and J 8 bases; bases outside gene matches: 6. The CDR3 reads CASSLDGRGITQYF. For the CDR3, the DNA is TGTGCCAGCAGCTTAGACGGGCGGGGGATTACGCAGTATTTT. Using reference TRBV7-2 and TRBJ2-3 for the parts outside the CDR3, the full variable domain is GAGVSQSPSNKVTEKGKDVELRCDPISGHTALYWYRQSLGQGLEFLIYFQGNSAPDKSGLPSDRFSAERTGGSVSTLTIQRTQQEDSAVYLCASSLDGRGITQYFGPGTRLTVL.

The table lists this clone with many counts. This chain joins TRBV7-9 and TRBJ2-7, with D possibly matching TRBD1 (6 bases). Per the germline V gene, CDR1 is SEHNR and CDR2 is FQNEAQ (reference sequence). This CDR3 is built from 12 residues. V dropped 5 bases and J dropped 10 bases, with 15 bases sitting between them. CDR3: CASSPQDSPQYF. The CDR3 region has the DNA TGTGCCAGCAGCCCTCAGGACAGCCCACAGTACTTC.

The rearrangement uses TRBV7-3 and TRBJ1-6; D is unclear. CDR3 length: 13 residues. V was pared by 1 base and J by 9 bases, with 7 bases between. The V gene's germline CDR1 is SGHTA and CDR2 FQGTGA. The DNA for the CDR3 is TGTGCCAGCAGCTTAAAGAGATCTTCACCCCTCCACTTT. Residues: CASSLKRSSPLHF.

The chain recombines TRBV27 with TRBJ1-2; no reliable D call. Germline V gives CDR1 MNHEY, CDR2 SMNVEV (reference sequence). This CDR3 has 12 amino acids. V was cut by 6 bases and J by 5 bases, with 10 bases left in between. CDR3 DNA sequence: TGTGCCAGCAGCCGATGGGGTTATGGCTACACCTTC. It codes for CASSRWGYGYTF.

This clone was counted ten times or more. This CDR3 is CASSQADEQFF. The CDR3 nucleotides read TGTGCCAGCAGCCAGGCAGACGAGCAGTTCTTC. V is TRBV5-4 and J is TRBJ2-1; D gene unclear. The CDR3 has 11 residues. Germline V gene data show CDR1 as SGHNT and CDR2 as YYREEE (reference sequence). V lost 4 bases and J 10 bases, leaving 9 bases between the germline ends.

This sequence joins TRBV4-1 and TRBJ1-5, with no clear D. With 0 bases removed from V and 5 bases from J, the gap between germline ends came to 14 bases. This CDR3 has 16 residues. The germline gives CDR1 MGHRA, CDR2 YSYEKL. The CDR3, as DNA: TGCGCCAGCAGCCAAGATCCTGCACGACGCCATCAGCCCCAGCATTTT. It codes for CASSQDPARRHQPQHF.

The CDR3 DNA sequence: TGTGCCAGCAGCTCCAACAGGGTCGAGGGGAGCTCCTACAATGAGCAGTTCTTC. Protein product: CASSSNRVEGSSYNEQFF. V and J are TRBV9 and TRBJ2-1, with D maybe TRBD1 (6 bases). The CDR3 is 18 amino acids. Germline CDR1 reads SGDLS; CDR2 reads YYNGEE. Trimming removed 4 bases from V and 0 bases from J, with 20 bases in between.

This clone was detected a few times. The chain links TRBV10-3 to TRBJ2-1; the D gene could be TRBD1 or TRBD2 (5 bases each). Trimming stripped 10 bases from V and 0 bases from J, with 19 bases between. The CDR3 totals 16 residues. CDR1 and CDR2 from the germline V gene are ENHRY and SYGVKD. CDR3 sequence (DNA): TGTGCCAGCATAGGGGACCGTCCTAGCTCCTACAATGAGCAGTTCTTC. Residues: CASIGDRPSSYNEQFF.

This chain links TRBV18 with TRBJ1-2, with D possibly matching TRBD1 (6 bases). The CDR3 covers 14 residues. V was clipped by 3 bases and J by 8 bases, with 16 bases between them. CDR1 KGHSH and CDR2 LQKENI come from the germline V gene. The CDR3 reads CASSPGTGPRGYTF. As DNA, the CDR3 is TGTGCCAGCTCACCTGGAACAGGGCCTAGGGGCTACACCTTC.